These T cell receptor beta chains were read from a single sample in a study of cytomegalovirus exposure and HLA in healthy donors. Only in-frame clones appear in the TCRdb table, and some are missing; sequencing was by immunoSEQ multiplex PCR. The sample has 150,000 to 200,000 clones, around four fifths seen once. Sequenced input: PBMCs. The receptors derive from a woman younger than 45 in good health and CMV-seropositive. Each CDR3 is given with its conserved first and last residue. A D gene is named only where the DNA matches it firmly. Clone size is shown for a subset of rows, as once, few, many or a class of expanded clone.

>-|-|TRBV5-1|TRBJ2-1
TGCGCCAGCAGCTTGTCCAGACTAGATGGGGGGCAGTTCTTC
CASSLSRLDGGQFF
>TRBD2|-|TRBV4-1|TRBJ2-1
TGCGCCAGCAGCTGGACTAGCGGGAGGGATGAGCAGTTCTTC
CASSWTSGRDEQFF
>-|few|TRBV30|TRBJ1-1
TGTGCCTGGAGTCGACAAACTGAAGCTTTCTTT
CAWSRQTEAFF
>TRBD1|-|TRBV25-1|TRBJ2-7
TGTGCCAGTAGGGGACAGCTCAGCTCCTACGAGCAGTACTTC
CASRGQLSSYEQYF
>-|-|TRBV28|TRBJ1-1
TGTGCCAGCACTTACTCCCACCAGAACACTGAAGCTTTCTTT
CASTYSHQNTEAFF
>TRBD2|-|TRBV7-2|TRBJ2-2
TGTGCCAGCAGACTAGCGCAGAACACCGGGGAGCTGTTTTTT
CASRLAQNTGELFF
>-|-|TRBV19|TRBJ1-1
TGTGCCAGTAGTATAGACGGTTTCGTCATGGAGTACACTGAAGCTTTCTTT
CASSIDGFVMEYTEAFF
>-|-|TRBV9|TRBJ1-5
TGTGCCAGCAGCGTAGGGGAGGGAGGGGGCAATCAGCCCCAGCATTTT
CASSVGEGGGNQPQHF
>-|-|TRBV7-8|TRBJ2-3
TGTGCCAGCAGCTTAGCTAGCCTCGCAGATACGCAGTATTTT
CASSLASLADTQYF
>TRBD1|-|TRBV15|TRBJ2-1
TGTGCCACCAGCAGCGCTACTCAGGGACAGGGTATCCATGAGCAGTTCTTC
CATSSATQGQGIHEQFF
>-|few|TRBV4-1|TRBJ2-3
TGCGCCAGCAGCCAAGAAGCAAATCCTAGCACAGATACGCAGTATTTT
CASSQEANPSTDTQYF
>TRBD2|-|TRBV9|TRBJ2-1
TGTGCCAGCAGCGTGACTAGCGGGCGAGAGCAGTTCTTC
CASSVTSGREQFF
>-|once|TRBV11-2|TRBJ2-7
TGTGCCAGCAGCTTAGTCAGGTACGAGCAGTACTTC
CASSLVRYEQYF
>TRBD2|-|TRBV30|TRBJ2-3
TGTGCCTGGAGAAGACTAGCGGGAATCGCAGATACGCAGTATTTT
CAWRRLAGIADTQYF
>TRBD1|-|TRBV5-1|TRBJ2-5
TGCGCCAGCAGCTCAGGGGGCCAAGAGACCCAGTACTTC
CASSSGGQETQYF
>-|-|TRBV28|TRBJ1-4
TGTGCCAGCAGTTTACGTATCGGGTTAAATGAAAAACTGTTTTTT
CASSLRIGLNEKLFF
>TRBD1|-|TRBV4-2|TRBJ1-5
TGTGCCAGCAGCCGCGGGACAGGGGGAGTCCAGCCCCAGCATTTT
CASSRGTGGVQPQHF
>TRBD1|-|TRBV13|TRBJ2-7
TGTGCCAGCAGCTTAGAGAGGGGGCCAGACAGGGGAAGCTCCTACGAGCAGTACTTC
CASSLERGPDRGSSYEQYF
>TRBD1|-|TRBV19|TRBJ1-5
TGTGCCAGTAGTATAGCTGGGACAGGGGTCGATCAGCCCCAGCATTTT
CASSIAGTGVDQPQHF
>TRBD1|-|TRBV7-8|TRBJ2-5
TGTGCCAGCAGCTTAGCGACAGGACAGGAGCAAGAGACCCAGTACTTC
CASSLATGQEQETQYF
>TRBD1|-|TRBV29-1|TRBJ1-2
TGCAGCGTTGAAGACACAGGGGGTAGCGGCTACACCTTC
CSVEDTGGSGYTF
>-|once|TRBV18|TRBJ2-1
TGTGCCAGCTCACCACCCAGCGGGTCTTACAATGAGCAGTTCTTC
CASSPPSGSYNEQFF
>-|-|TRBV5-1|TRBJ1-3
TGCGCCAGCAGCCAGACAGGTCAAAGCTCTGGAAACACCATATATTTT
CASSQTGQSSGNTIYF
>-|-|TRBV27|TRBJ2-3
TGTGCCAGCAGTTTATCACGTGTTGAGGCAGATACGCAGTATTTT
CASSLSRVEADTQYF
>TRBD2|-|TRBV6-5|TRBJ2-3
TGTGCCACGGGACTAGCGGGAGGAGATACGCAGTATTTT
CATGLAGGDTQYF
>TRBD1|few|TRBV10-2|TRBJ1-2
TGCGCCAGCAGGGACCCCGGACAGGGGGGTTTGGATGGCTACACCTTC
CASRDPGQGGLDGYTF